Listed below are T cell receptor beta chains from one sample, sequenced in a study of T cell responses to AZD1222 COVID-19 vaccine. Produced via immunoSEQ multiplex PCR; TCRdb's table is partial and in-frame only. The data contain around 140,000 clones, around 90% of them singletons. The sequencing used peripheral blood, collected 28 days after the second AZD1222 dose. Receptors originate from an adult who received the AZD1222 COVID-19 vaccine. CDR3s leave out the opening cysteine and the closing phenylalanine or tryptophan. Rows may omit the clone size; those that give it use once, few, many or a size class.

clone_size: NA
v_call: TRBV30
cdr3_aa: AWAGTGGNTIY

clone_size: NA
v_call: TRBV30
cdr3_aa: AGGKGAGNTIY

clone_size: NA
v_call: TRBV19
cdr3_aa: ASSPRRGSYNSPLH

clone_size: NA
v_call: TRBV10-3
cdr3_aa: AISEVAGQGFMTEAF

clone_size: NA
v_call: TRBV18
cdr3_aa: ASSPPMSFAKGTDTQY

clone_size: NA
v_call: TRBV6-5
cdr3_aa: ASSYSGGTEAF

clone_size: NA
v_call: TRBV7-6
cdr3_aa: ASSLIPQGVEGNGYT

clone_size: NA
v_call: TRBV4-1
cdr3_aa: ASSQLQGTRYGYT

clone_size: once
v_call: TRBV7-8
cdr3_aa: ASSFETSSYNEQF

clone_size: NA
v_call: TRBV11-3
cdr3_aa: ASSWTSDTEAF

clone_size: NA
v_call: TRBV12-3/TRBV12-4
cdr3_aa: ASRTDMNTEAF

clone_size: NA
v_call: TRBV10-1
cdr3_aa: ASSEGEVAEAF

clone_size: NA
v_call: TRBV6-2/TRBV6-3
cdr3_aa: ASSNQGHKTYNEQF

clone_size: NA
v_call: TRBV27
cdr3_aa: ASSFWGTAYGYT

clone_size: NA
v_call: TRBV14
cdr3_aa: ASSQAGGNTIY

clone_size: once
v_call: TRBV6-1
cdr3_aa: ASSEGQGTDTQY

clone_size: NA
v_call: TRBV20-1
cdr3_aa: SASILGRQRHYGYT

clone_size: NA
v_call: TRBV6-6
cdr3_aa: ASSYDPADSGNTIY

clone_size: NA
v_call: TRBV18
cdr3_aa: ASSPVAAEAF

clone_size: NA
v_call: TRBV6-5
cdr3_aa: ASSSSYTQY

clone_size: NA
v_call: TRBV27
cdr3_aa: ASSLGQPYGYT

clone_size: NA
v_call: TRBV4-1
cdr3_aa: ASSLIQGAETQY

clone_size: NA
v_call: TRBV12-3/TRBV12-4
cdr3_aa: ASSPRDERF

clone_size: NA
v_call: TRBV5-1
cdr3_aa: ASSWGQDNGYT

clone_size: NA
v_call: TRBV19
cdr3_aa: ASSSQGALPAYEQY

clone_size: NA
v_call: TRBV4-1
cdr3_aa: ASSQVPAGTAQGETQY

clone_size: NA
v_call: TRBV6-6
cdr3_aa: ASSYGQGTDTQY

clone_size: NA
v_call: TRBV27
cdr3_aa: ASSTGNQPQH

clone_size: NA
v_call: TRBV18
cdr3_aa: ASSPGQSYNEQF

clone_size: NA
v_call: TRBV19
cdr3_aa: ASSVRISAAAF

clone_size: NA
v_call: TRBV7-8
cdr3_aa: ASSLGRGANYGYT

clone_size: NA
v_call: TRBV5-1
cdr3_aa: ASSGGTGGYQETQY

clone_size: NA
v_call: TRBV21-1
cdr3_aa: ARTLGPWGQETQY

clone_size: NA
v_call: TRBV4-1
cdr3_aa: ASSQDTGQVYGYT

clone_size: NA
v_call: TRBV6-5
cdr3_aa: ASSYEGIQPQH

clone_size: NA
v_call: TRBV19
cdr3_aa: ASSPRDYSGNTIY

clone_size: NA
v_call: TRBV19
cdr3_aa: ASTKYAGNSNQPQH

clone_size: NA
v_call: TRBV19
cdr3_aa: ASSNQGINTEAF

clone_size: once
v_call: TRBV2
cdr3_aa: ASSKTEPQGYT

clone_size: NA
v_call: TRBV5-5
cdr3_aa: ASSFEPVGTGELF

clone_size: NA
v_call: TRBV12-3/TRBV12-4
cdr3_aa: ASSLARAEAF

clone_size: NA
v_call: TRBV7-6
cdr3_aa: ASSLAPVAGGRANTGELF

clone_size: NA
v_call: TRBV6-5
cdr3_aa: ASTPALSWTEAF

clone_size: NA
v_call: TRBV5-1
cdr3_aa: ASSPLAETGELF

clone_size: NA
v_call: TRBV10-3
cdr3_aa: AISESLGTGGTEAF

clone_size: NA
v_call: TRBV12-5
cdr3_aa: ASGLSETQY

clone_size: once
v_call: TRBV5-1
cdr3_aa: ASSLGEYYGYT

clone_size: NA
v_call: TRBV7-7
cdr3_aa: ASSLAPGSSETQY

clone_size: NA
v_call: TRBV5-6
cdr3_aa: ASSLTVGSYNEQF

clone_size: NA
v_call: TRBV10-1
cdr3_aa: ASSESPGVYQETQY